This TCR beta chain was observed in a study of identical twins. General study results and limits: Models underestimated out-of-frame TCR alpha sharing in monozygotic twins.

V was pared by 4 bases and J by 0 bases, with 13 bases between. The CDR3 contains 15 residues. Template switching (which added a universal primer site) was used, and cDNA carried unique molecular identifiers. MiXCR, run by TCRdb on the 5' RACE reads, gives a single entry per CDR3 protein. The sample consists of around 1.7 million distinct CDR3 sequences, roughly a third of them appearing once. This clonotype was recorded once. As yet, its antigen is unknown. The rearrangement links TRBV12-3 or TRBV12-4 to TRBJ2-7; D may be TRBD2 (6 bases). Sequencing was carried out using cord blood. This clonotype was sampled from a newborn girl in good health. CDR3 region: CASSSAGLHSYEQYF. CDR3 DNA: TGTGCCAGCAGTTCCGCGGGGCTGCACTCCTACGAGCAGTACTTC.